This T cell receptor beta chain stems from a study of regulatory T cells in long-lasting Graves disease. General study results and limits: Persistent disease preferred TRBV28, TRBJ1-2 and TRBJ2-5. Researchers examined only peripheral blood and not thyroid tissue.

Germline lookup yields CDR1 GTSNPN and CDR2 SVGIG (reference sequence). This CDR3 contains 13 residues. With 4 bases clipped from V and 8 bases from J, the junction kept 4 bases outside the gene matches. This clonotype was seen only a few times. No antigen is known for it. Indicated time point: persistent/refractory GD, antithyroid drugs over 5 years with positive TRAb. With RNA extracted from PBMCs as input, the TCR library was made. Investigators prepared the TCR beta libraries by applying iRepertoire HTBI primers and Arm-PCR of CDR3 regions. TCRdb reprocessed the multiplex PCR reads via MiXCR and lists one record per CDR3 protein. The sample carries about 660,000 distinct CDR3 sequences, about 32% recorded once.

The specimen was peripheral blood mononuclear cells (PBMCs), collected when the disease was refractory, from a patient treated with antithyroid drugs. The source is a female donor with Graves disease. This rearrangement joins TRBV30 to TRBJ1-4; 10 bases agree with TRBD1. CDR3 in amino acids: CAWMGQGLEKLFF. Here the CDR3 DNA reads TGTGCCTGGATGGGACAGGGGCTCGAAAAACTGTTTTTT.